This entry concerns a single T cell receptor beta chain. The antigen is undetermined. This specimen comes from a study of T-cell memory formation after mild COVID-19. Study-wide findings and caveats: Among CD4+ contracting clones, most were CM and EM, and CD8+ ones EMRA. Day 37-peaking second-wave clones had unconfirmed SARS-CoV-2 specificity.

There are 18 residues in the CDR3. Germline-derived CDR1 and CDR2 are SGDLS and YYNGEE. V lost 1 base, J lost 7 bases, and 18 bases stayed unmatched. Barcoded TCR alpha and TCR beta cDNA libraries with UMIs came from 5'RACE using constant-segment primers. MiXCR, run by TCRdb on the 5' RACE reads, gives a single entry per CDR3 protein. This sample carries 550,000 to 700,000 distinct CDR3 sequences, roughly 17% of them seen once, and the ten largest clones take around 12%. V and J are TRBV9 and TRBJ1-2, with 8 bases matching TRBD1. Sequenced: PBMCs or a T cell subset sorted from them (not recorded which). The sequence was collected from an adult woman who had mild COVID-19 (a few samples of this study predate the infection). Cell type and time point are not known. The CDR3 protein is CASSVSPGQGAMGGGYTF. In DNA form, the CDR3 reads TGTGCCAGCAGCGTATCCCCCGGGCAGGGGGCCATGGGGGGTGGCTACACCTTC.